This T cell receptor beta chain was identified during a study of blood T cell repertoires in COVID-19. Study processing details: Reference gene primer amplification in the assay estimated nucleated cell counts. Using immunoSEQ multiplex PCR, the repertoire was profiled, and TCRdb retains in-frame clones only, with some absent. V and J calls and clone size are given by that table; D and trimming were obtained from the DNA. The profile covers 93,000 or so clones, with around 90% appearing a single time and less than 4.5% taken by the ten largest. V shed 1 base and J 9 bases; nucleotides not matched to a gene: 9. The germline V gene encodes CDR1 MGHRA and CDR2 YSYEKL. This CDR3 comprises 15 residues.

The chain uses TRBV4-1 and TRBJ2-5, with TRBD2 identical over 9 bases. This TCR came from a human donor in a cohort sampled during active COVID-19. The specimen sequenced was peripheral blood. CDR3 nucleotide sequence: TGCGCCAGCAGCCAAGGGGCGCGGGAGGGGGTCGCCCAGTACTTC. It yields the protein CASSQGAREGVAQYF.